This TCR beta chain was captured by sequencing in a study of blood T cell repertoires in COVID-19. Turning to the study itself: Sample material is recorded as cDNA or gDNA derived from T cells, B-cell-depleted T cells, or PBMCs.

The germline V and J ends were trimmed by 4 bases and 3 bases, with 13 bases remaining between them. In germline, CDR1 is SGHRS, CDR2 YFSETQ. The CDR3 sequence is 14 residues long. Sequenced by immunoSEQ multiplex PCR; TCRdb stores in-frame clones only, minus some. The repertoire holds hundreds of thousands of clones, with 75% to 90% as singletons. The origin of this receptor is a woman in her 70s with COVID-19, enrolled during active disease. V usage is TRBV5-1 and J usage is TRBJ1-1, with D possibly being TRBD1 (6 bases). Sequencing used peripheral blood. Here the CDR3 reads CASSRTYRDTEAFF. The CDR3 DNA follows: TGCGCCAGCAGCAGGACTTACAGGGACACTGAAGCTTTCTTT.